These T cell receptor beta chains were read from a single sample in a study of T cell responses to AZD1222 COVID-19 vaccine. The method was immunoSEQ multiplex PCR; TCRdb's version includes in-frame clones alone and lacks a portion of them. The sample carries 90,000 to 110,000 clones, more than 75% recorded once. Sample: peripheral blood, taken 28 days after the second AZD1222 dose. All receptors derive from an adult who received the AZD1222 COVID-19 vaccine. Each CDR3 is given with its conserved first and last residue. Each record gives: J gene, V gene, clone size, D gene, CDR3 DNA, CDR3 protein. The D gene is left open where the match is weak. Rows may omit the clone size; those that give it use once, few, many or a size class.

J gene: TRBJ2-7
V gene: TRBV21-1
clone size: .
D gene: .
CDR3 DNA: TGTGCCAGCAGCAAAGGGGACAGGGCCGTGTACGAGCAGTACTTC
CDR3 protein: CASSKGDRAVYEQYF

J gene: TRBJ1-2
V gene: TRBV4-1
clone size: .
D gene: .
CDR3 DNA: TGCGCCAGCAGCCAAGTATGGCTAGTCAGGTCTTTTGGCTACACCTTC
CDR3 protein: CASSQVWLVRSFGYTF

J gene: TRBJ2-3
V gene: TRBV6-6
clone size: .
D gene: TRBD2
CDR3 DNA: TGTGCCAGCAGTCCGAGGACTAGCGGGGGGCCCCGTCGGGGCACAGATACGCAGTATTTT
CDR3 protein: CASSPRTSGGPRRGTDTQYF

J gene: TRBJ2-4
V gene: TRBV5-4
clone size: once
D gene: TRBD1
CDR3 DNA: TGTGCCAGCAGCTTTGACAGGGTCAAAAACATTCAGTACTTC
CDR3 protein: CASSFDRVKNIQYF

J gene: TRBJ1-2
V gene: TRBV2
clone size: .
D gene: TRBD1
CDR3 DNA: TGTGCCAGCAGTGAGCGGGACAGCTTCTATGGCTACACCTTC
CDR3 protein: CASSERDSFYGYTF

J gene: TRBJ2-7
V gene: TRBV6-5
clone size: .
D gene: .
CDR3 DNA: TGTGCCAGCACCCTACGACAGACCTCCTACGAGCAGTACTTC
CDR3 protein: CASTLRQTSYEQYF

J gene: TRBJ1-2
V gene: TRBV28
clone size: few
D gene: TRBD1
CDR3 DNA: TGTGCCAGCAGTCTTACACAGGGGGGTCGGGGCTACACCTTC
CDR3 protein: CASSLTQGGRGYTF

J gene: TRBJ2-7
V gene: TRBV30
clone size: few
D gene: TRBD2
CDR3 DNA: TGTGCCTGGGGGACTAGCGTATACGAGCAGTACTTC
CDR3 protein: CAWGTSVYEQYF

J gene: TRBJ2-4
V gene: TRBV2
clone size: medium-sized
D gene: TRBD1
CDR3 DNA: TGTGCCAGCGAGGGACAGAAAAACATTCAGTACTTC
CDR3 protein: CASEGQKNIQYF

J gene: TRBJ2-2
V gene: TRBV7-6
clone size: .
D gene: .
CDR3 DNA: TGTGCCAGCAGTGCCGAACCGCGAGACGGGGAGCTGTTTTTT
CDR3 protein: CASSAEPRDGELFF

J gene: TRBJ2-1
V gene: TRBV29-1
clone size: .
D gene: .
CDR3 DNA: TGCAGCGTTGATCTGCACCCAAATGAGCAGTTCTTC
CDR3 protein: CSVDLHPNEQFF

J gene: TRBJ2-1
V gene: TRBV15
clone size: .
D gene: TRBD2
CDR3 DNA: TGTGCCACCAGCAGAGAGACTAGCGGGAGTCGTGAGCAGTTCTTC
CDR3 protein: CATSRETSGSREQFF

J gene: TRBJ2-7
V gene: TRBV24-1
clone size: once
D gene: .
CDR3 DNA: TGTGCCACCAGTGCCCCCCGAAGGGACATCCACTACGAGCAGTACTTC
CDR3 protein: CATSAPRRDIHYEQYF

J gene: TRBJ2-7
V gene: TRBV4-1
clone size: .
D gene: .
CDR3 DNA: TGCGCCAGCAGCCAAGAGACGGGGGCGATCGGCTACGAGCAGTACTTC
CDR3 protein: CASSQETGAIGYEQYF

J gene: TRBJ1-4
V gene: TRBV15
clone size: .
D gene: TRBD1
CDR3 DNA: TGTGCCACGGGACAGGCAACTAATGAAAAACTGTTTTTT
CDR3 protein: CATGQATNEKLFF

J gene: TRBJ1-2
V gene: TRBV9
clone size: .
D gene: .
CDR3 DNA: TGTGCCAGCAGCGTAGGGGGCCCAGGGAAGGGCTACACCTTC
CDR3 protein: CASSVGGPGKGYTF

J gene: TRBJ2-7
V gene: TRBV9
clone size: .
D gene: .
CDR3 DNA: TGTGCCAGCAGCGTAGGGGTGAGGACGGCAGGGACCTACGAGCAGTACTTC
CDR3 protein: CASSVGVRTAGTYEQYF

J gene: TRBJ1-4
V gene: TRBV4-1
clone size: .
D gene: .
CDR3 DNA: TGCGCCAGCAGCCAAGATGACGGCACCCTTGAAAAACTGTTTTTT
CDR3 protein: CASSQDDGTLEKLFF

J gene: TRBJ1-5
V gene: TRBV4-2
clone size: .
D gene: .
CDR3 DNA: TGTGCCAGCAGCCAAGAAGGTCAGCCCCAGCATTTT
CDR3 protein: CASSQEGQPQHF

J gene: TRBJ1-1
V gene: TRBV3-1/TRBV3-2
clone size: once
D gene: TRBD1
CDR3 DNA: TGTGCCAGCAGCCATGGGACAGGGCAGACTGAAGCTTTCTTT
CDR3 protein: CASSHGTGQTEAFF

J gene: TRBJ2-1
V gene: TRBV25-1
clone size: .
D gene: TRBD2
CDR3 DNA: TGTGCCAGCAGCGTCGCGGGGGGGCCTAGCAATGAGCAGTTCTTC
CDR3 protein: CASSVAGGPSNEQFF

J gene: TRBJ2-1
V gene: TRBV7-6
clone size: .
D gene: .
CDR3 DNA: TGTGCCAGCAGCTTAGCGGCCAGCAATCCCAATGAGCAGTTCTTC
CDR3 protein: CASSLAASNPNEQFF

J gene: TRBJ1-5
V gene: TRBV7-6
clone size: .
D gene: .
CDR3 DNA: TGTGCCAGCAGCTTAGCGGGTGGCCCGGGGGTTCAGGGGTCCCAGCATTTT
CDR3 protein: CASSLAGGPGVQGSQHF

J gene: TRBJ1-3
V gene: TRBV2
clone size: .
D gene: TRBD1
CDR3 DNA: TGTGCCACGGGACAGGGGGCGCTCGCTGGAAACACCATATATTTT
CDR3 protein: CATGQGALAGNTIYF

J gene: TRBJ2-1
V gene: TRBV19
clone size: .
D gene: TRBD2
CDR3 DNA: TGTGCCAGTAGTCCTCGACTAGCGGGGGGACGGGAGCAGTTCTTC
CDR3 protein: CASSPRLAGGREQFF

J gene: TRBJ2-7
V gene: TRBV18
clone size: .
D gene: TRBD1
CDR3 DNA: TGTGCCAGCTCACCCGGACAGGGTAACTACGAGCAGTACTTC
CDR3 protein: CASSPGQGNYEQYF

J gene: TRBJ1-2
V gene: TRBV9
clone size: .
D gene: .
CDR3 DNA: TGTGCCAGCAGCTCTGGGGGGTCCTATGGCTACACCTTC
CDR3 protein: CASSSGGSYGYTF

J gene: TRBJ1-2
V gene: TRBV19
clone size: .
D gene: .
CDR3 DNA: TGTGCCAGTAGTATAGGTACAGGGACTGACTATGGCTACACCTTC
CDR3 protein: CASSIGTGTDYGYTF

J gene: TRBJ2-7
V gene: TRBV5-4
clone size: few
D gene: TRBD1
CDR3 DNA: TGTGCCAGCAGCTTGGAAGGACAGGGGCGATACGAGCAGTACTTC
CDR3 protein: CASSLEGQGRYEQYF

J gene: TRBJ1-6
V gene: TRBV6-5
clone size: .
D gene: .
CDR3 DNA: TGTGCCAGCAACTTTAAGGATTCACCCCTCCACTTT
CDR3 protein: CASNFKDSPLHF

J gene: TRBJ2-5
V gene: TRBV3-1/TRBV3-2
clone size: .
D gene: .
CDR3 DNA: TGTGCCAGCAGCCAAGATGCTCAGGGAAAGACCCAGTACTTC
CDR3 protein: CASSQDAQGKTQYF

J gene: TRBJ1-6
V gene: TRBV3-1/TRBV3-2
clone size: .
D gene: .
CDR3 DNA: TGTGCCAGCAGCCCGTTGACGTCTAATTCACCCCTCCACTTT
CDR3 protein: CASSPLTSNSPLHF

J gene: TRBJ1-2
V gene: TRBV6-2/TRBV6-3
clone size: .
D gene: .
CDR3 DNA: TGTGCCAGCAGTTACCGGTTCGACTATGGCTACACCTTC
CDR3 protein: CASSYRFDYGYTF

J gene: TRBJ1-2
V gene: TRBV27
clone size: .
D gene: .
CDR3 DNA: TGTGCCAGCAGTTTTAGCCCTAACTATGGCTACACCTTC
CDR3 protein: CASSFSPNYGYTF

J gene: TRBJ2-3
V gene: TRBV18
clone size: .
D gene: .
CDR3 DNA: TGTGCCAGCTCACCACCGTCCAGGACAGATACGCAGTATTTT
CDR3 protein: CASSPPSRTDTQYF

J gene: TRBJ2-1
V gene: TRBV6-2/TRBV6-3
clone size: .
D gene: TRBD2
CDR3 DNA: TGTGCCAGCAGTGGATGGGGGGGGGTCCTCCCGTTCTTC
CDR3 protein: CASSGWGGVLPFF

J gene: TRBJ2-3
V gene: TRBV6-4
clone size: medium-sized
D gene: TRBD1
CDR3 DNA: TGTGCCAGCAGTGCCCTGTCCGGGACAGGCACAGATACGCAGTATTTT
CDR3 protein: CASSALSGTGTDTQYF

J gene: TRBJ1-2
V gene: TRBV30
clone size: .
D gene: TRBD1
CDR3 DNA: TGTGCCTGGAGTCTTACTACAGGGGGCGCGTATGGCTACACCTTC
CDR3 protein: CAWSLTTGGAYGYTF

J gene: TRBJ1-5
V gene: TRBV19
clone size: .
D gene: .
CDR3 DNA: TGTGCCAGTAGTATAGATCGGGGGGGACCCGAACAGCCCCAGCATTTT
CDR3 protein: CASSIDRGGPEQPQHF

J gene: TRBJ2-1
V gene: TRBV29-1
clone size: .
D gene: TRBD2
CDR3 DNA: TGCAGCGCACTAGCGGGAGTAATGAGGAATGAGCAGTTCTTC
CDR3 protein: CSALAGVMRNEQFF

J gene: TRBJ1-2
V gene: TRBV11-2
clone size: .
D gene: TRBD1
CDR3 DNA: TGTGCCAGCAGCTTTGTGGGACAGGCTTATGGCTACACCTTC
CDR3 protein: CASSFVGQAYGYTF

J gene: TRBJ1-4
V gene: TRBV12-5
clone size: .
D gene: .
CDR3 DNA: TGTGCTAGTGGTTTGGCTGACCGAAAACTGTTTTTT
CDR3 protein: CASGLADRKLFF

J gene: TRBJ1-2
V gene: TRBV19
clone size: .
D gene: TRBD1
CDR3 DNA: TGTGCCAGTGGAACGACAGGGATTTTCTATGGCTACACCTTC
CDR3 protein: CASGTTGIFYGYTF